The entry that follows covers one T cell receptor (beta chain) sequence. Per germline, CDR1 LNHDA and CDR2 SQIVND (reference sequence). This CDR3 is built from 16 residues. Trimming left V 3 bases short and J 1 base short, with 15 bases between. The method was immunoSEQ multiplex PCR; TCRdb's version includes in-frame clones alone and lacks a portion of them. The data hold about 190,000 clones, with 82% observed a single time. The sample belongs to a study of blood T cell repertoires in COVID-19. Study information: Italy, Spain and the United States were the sources of the convalescent and acute COVID-19 samples.

The chain has TRBV19 and TRBJ1-1; possibly TRBD1 for D (5 bases). This sequence was found in a woman aged 60-75 years with acute COVID-19. The sample taken for sequencing was PBMCs or T cells enriched from blood (not recorded which). As DNA, the CDR3 is TGTGCCAGTAGTATCCAGGGTACACTGAGGAACACTGAAGCTTTCTTT. It translates to CASSIQGTLRNTEAFF.